Below, 18 T cell receptor beta chains from the same sample are listed, as sequenced in a study of T cells in Graves' hyperthyroidism and ophthalmopathy. TCR beta CDR3 sequences were amplified from RNA transcripts. The HTBI primer set was used in a first-round RT-PCR of the TCR CDR3. MiXCR, run by TCRdb on the multiplex PCR reads, gives a single entry per CDR3 protein. Counted here are under 300,000 distinct CDR3 sequences, 15% occurring once; the ten biggest clones make up 30%. The sequenced sample was blood. The receptors originated from a woman in her fifties or sixties with Graves' hyperthyroidism that later progressed to Graves' ophthalmopathy.

This clonotype was recorded once. The chain links TRBV20-1 to TRBJ1-2; TRBD1 agrees at 9 bases. CDR3 length equals 13 residues. Germline CDR1 and CDR2: DFQATT and SNEGSKA (reference sequence). The V segment lost 6 bases and the J segment 3 bases; nucleotides outside the gene matches: 5. Written as DNA, the CDR3 is TGCAGTGCCTGCCGGACAGGGGACTATGGCTACACCTTC. Translated: CSACRTGDYGYTF.

This clonotype occurred many times. The rearrangement links TRBV27 to TRBJ1-1; D is ambiguous. The CDR3 consists of 14 residues. Germline CDR1 and CDR2: MNHEY and SMNVEV (reference sequence). V was shortened by 3 bases and J by 7 bases, with 15 bases between the two germline ends. The CDR3 loop reads CASSFRGPGREAFF. Written as DNA, the CDR3 is TGTGCCAGCAGTTTTCGGGGTCCGGGCCGTGAAGCTTTCTTT.

This clonotype showed up many times. This chain uses TRBV5-1 with TRBJ2-7; 11 nucleotides line up with TRBD2. The CDR3 length is 15 residues. The ends lost 4 bases at V and 0 bases at J; junction bases unmatched: 3. Germline lookup yields CDR1 SGHRS and CDR2 YFSETQ. CDR3 amino acids: CASSLTSGISYEQYF. In DNA, the CDR3 is TGCGCCAGCAGCCTGACTAGCGGGATCTCCTACGAGCAGTACTTC.

The V gene is TRBV9, the J gene TRBJ2-7; a weak D match, TRBD2 (5 bases). The CDR3 consists of 13 residues. The germline V gene has CDR1 SGDLS and CDR2 YYNGEE. Trimming pared 0 bases from V and 3 bases from J, leaving 7 bases between. The CDR3 region has the DNA TGTGCCAGCAGCGTAGAAGAGGGCTACGAGCAGTACTTC. Amino acids: CASSVEEGYEQYF.

This clonotype was detected ten times or more. The chain carries TRBV2 and TRBJ1-1; 7 nucleotides match TRBD1. V shed 7 bases, J shed 4 bases, and the junction held 9 bases outside the gene matches. The CDR3 is 14 amino acids. Germline V gene lookup returns CDR1 SNHLY and CDR2 FYNNEI. The CDR3 DNA sequence: TGTGCCAGCAAATACGGGACAGAGAGCACTGAAGCTTTCTTT. Translation gives CASKYGTESTEAFF.

This clonotype was seen many times. The V call is TRBV7-3, the J call TRBJ2-5; 11 bases align to TRBD2. Germline loops: CDR1 SGHTA, CDR2 FQGTGA. This CDR3 has 15 residues. V was clipped by 6 bases and J by 1 base; unmatched bases: 4. The CDR3, as DNA: TGTGCCAGCAGAAAGGGACTAGCGGTCCAAGAGACCCAGTACTTC. This encodes CASRKGLAVQETQYF.

This clonotype was counted at least ten times. The chain carries TRBV2 and TRBJ1-1; 8 bases match TRBD1. There are 15 residues in the CDR3. The germline gives CDR1 SNHLY, CDR2 FYNNEI. The ends lost 7 bases at V and 0 bases at J; junction bases unmatched: 7. CDR3 sequence: CASKALGQVNTEAFF. In DNA, the CDR3 is TGTGCCAGCAAAGCCCTGGGACAGGTGAACACTGAAGCTTTCTTT. The full variable domain, its missing parts supplied by reference TRBV2 and TRBJ1-1, is EPEVTQTPSHQVTQMGQEVILRCVPISNHLYFYWYRQILGQKVEFLVSFYNNEISEKSEIFDDQFSVERPDGSNFTLKIRSTKLEDSAMYFCASKALGQVNTEAFFGQGTRLTVV.

This clonotype was counted at least ten times. The J gene is TRBJ1-2, the V gene TRBV20-1; D unclear. CDR1 DFQATT and CDR2 SNEGSKA come from the germline V gene (reference sequence). This CDR3 is 11 amino acids long. Trimming pared 5 bases from V and 8 bases from J, leaving 12 bases between. CDR3 in amino acids: CSASPLTGYTF. CDR3 DNA: TGCAGTGCTTCTCCCTTGACCGGCTACACCTTC.

This clonotype was observed many times. The rearrangement links TRBV11-2 to TRBJ1-4; D remains ambiguous. Germline CDR1 SGHAT, CDR2 FQNNGV. V lost 1 base and J 3 bases, leaving 6 bases between the germline ends. The CDR3 is made up of 14 amino acids. This chain's CDR3 is CASSLGRSNEKLFF. DNA for the CDR3: TGTGCCAGCAGCTTAGGAAGGTCTAATGAAAAACTGTTTTTT.

The V gene is TRBV7-9, the J gene TRBJ1-5; perhaps TRBD1 as D (5 bases). CDR1 is SEHNR and CDR2 is FQNEAQ in the germline V gene (reference sequence). The CDR3 loop spans 14 amino acids. V lost 7 bases, J lost 4 bases, and 14 bases lay in between. The chain's CDR3 is CASTAQGHNQPQHF. Written as DNA, the CDR3 is TGTGCCAGCACTGCCCAGGGCCATAATCAGCCCCAGCATTTT.

This clonotype showed up just a few times. The chain recombines TRBV10-3 with TRBJ1-3, with 9 positions matching TRBD1. Germline V lookup: CDR1 ENHRY, CDR2 SYGVKD. Losses at the gene ends were 8 bases for V and 4 bases for J; bases not matched to a gene: 15. CDR3 length: 17 amino acids. Here the CDR3 reads CAIRPGQGLGAGNTIYF. The CDR3 nucleotides read TGTGCCATCCGTCCGGGACAGGGATTGGGAGCAGGAAACACCATATATTTT.

This clonotype was detected many times. This chain connects TRBV27 to TRBJ2-7, with 7 positions matching TRBD1. Germline V gives CDR1 MNHEY, CDR2 SMNVEV (reference sequence). V dropped 5 bases and J dropped 6; count of bases not matched to a gene: 7. CDR3 length equals 13 residues. The CDR3 DNA follows: TGTGCCAGCAGTCCCCAGACAGGGTTCGAGCAGTACTTC. Amino acid sequence: CASSPQTGFEQYF.

This clonotype was seen at least ten times. V is TRBV27 and J is TRBJ2-3; TRBD2 might be the D (6 bases). The length of the CDR3 is 14 residues. Germline values: CDR1 MNHEY, CDR2 SMNVEV (reference sequence). Trimming stripped 4 bases from V and 5 bases from J, with 13 bases between. The CDR3 DNA is TGTGCCAGCAGTTATACCCGGGACTTAGATACGCAGTATTTT. Translated, it gives CASSYTRDLDTQYF.

Ten or more counts support this clonotype. The chain carries TRBV20-1 and TRBJ2-1; 15 positions agree with TRBD2. There are 16 residues in the CDR3. The germline V gene encodes CDR1 DFQATT and CDR2 SNEGSKA (reference sequence). The ends lost 3 bases at V and 7 bases at J; junction bases unmatched: 7. The CDR3 spells CSASKRGTSGRNEQFF. The CDR3 DNA is TGCAGTGCTAGTAAAAGGGGGACTAGCGGGAGGAATGAGCAGTTCTTC.

This clonotype has at least ten counts. V gene TRBV6-2 or TRBV6-3 combines with J gene TRBJ1-1, with 7 nucleotides matching TRBD1. Germline V lookup: CDR1 MNHEY, CDR2 SVGEGT. The CDR3 totals 14 residues. V was clipped by 7 bases and J by 1 base; unmatched bases: 6. CDR3 nucleotides: TGTGCCAGCACCCCCGGGACAGCGAACACTGAAGCTTTCTTT. Translating gives CASTPGTANTEAFF.

V is TRBV5-5 and J is TRBJ1-2, with 10 bases identical to TRBD1. Germline V gene data show CDR1 as SGHKS and CDR2 as YYEKEE (reference sequence). The CDR3 runs 16 residues. Trimming removed 0 bases from V and 4 bases from J; junction bases left unmatched: 6. CDR3 in amino acids: CASSLAGTGAGYGYTF. The CDR3 bases are TGTGCCAGCAGCTTGGCCGGGACAGGGGCTGGCTATGGCTACACCTTC.

This clonotype was counted ten times or more. V and J are TRBV2 and TRBJ2-5, with TRBD1 as a possible D gene (5 bases). CDR3 length: 11 amino acids. The V end lost 6 bases, the J end lost 13 bases, and 15 bases lay between the germline ends. Germline V gene lookup returns CDR1 SNHLY and CDR2 FYNNEI. The DNA of the CDR3 is TGTGCCAGCAGGGCCCGACAGAGCTGGTACTTC. Its protein product is CASRARQSWYF.

This clonotype was counted ten times or more. V usage is TRBV10-3 and J usage is TRBJ2-3; D gene unclear. Germline loops: CDR1 ENHRY, CDR2 SYGVKD. V lost 7 bases and J 5 bases, leaving 13 bases between the germline ends. CDR3 length equals 13 residues. CDR3 coding DNA: TGTGCCATCAACGAAGGGAATGGAGATACGCAGTATTTT. Amino acid sequence: CAINEGNGDTQYF.